The text below deals with one T cell receptor beta chain. This CDR3 comprises 14 residues. The germline V gene has CDR1 MNHEY and CDR2 SVGAGI. Trimming pared 0 bases from V and 6 bases from J, leaving 12 bases between. This specimen comes from a study of blood T cell repertoires in COVID-19. Study information: Acute and convalescent COVID-19 samples came from the United States, Italy and Spain.

Authors' analysis steps: Quantification of nucleated cells was approximated via reference gene primer amplification. The data were produced by immunoSEQ multiplex PCR, yet TCRdb's version contains in-frame clones alone and is incomplete. D and trimming come from the DNA, and the V and J calls and clone size come from that table. The sample has 70,000 or so clones, 88% seen once. The TCR comes from a human donor in a cohort sampled during active COVID-19. This rearrangement joins TRBV6-5 to TRBJ2-7; D is undetermined. The sequenced sample consisted of peripheral blood. In nucleotides, the CDR3 is TGTGCCAGCAGTTACTCGTCACTTCCGGTCGAGCAGTACTTC. Amino acids: CASSYSSLPVEQYF.